A single sample gave rise to the 20 T cell receptor beta chains below, sequenced in a study of control samples from healthy donors and cancer patients. Here immunoSEQ multiplex PCR was the method, and the copy in TCRdb shows in-frame clones only, minus some. Of 90,000 to 100,000 clones listed, approximately 90% are singletons. Sequencing input: blood. The source of these receptors is a woman aged 18 to 35 in good health.

This clone was observed a single time. This chain joins TRBV6-5 and TRBJ1-2, with 8 bases matching TRBD1. The CDR3 covers 14 residues. The ends lost 7 bases at V and 3 bases at J; junction bases unmatched: 7. CDR1 is MNHEY and CDR2 is SVGAGI in the germline V gene. CDR3 bases: TGTGCCAGCATCGGGGACAGGCCCCACTATGGCTACACCTTC. Encoded protein: CASIGDRPHYGYTF.

The chain joins TRBV5-8 to TRBJ2-3; 11 bases fit TRBD2. V lost 0 bases, J lost 6 bases, and 6 bases stayed unmatched. Germline V gene data show CDR1 as SGHTS and CDR2 as YDEGEE. This CDR3 is built from 16 residues. This chain's CDR3 is CASSLATSGVMDTQYF. In DNA, the CDR3 is TGTGCCAGCAGCTTGGCGACTAGCGGGGTCATGGATACGCAGTATTTT.

This sequence joins TRBV11-2 and TRBJ2-7, with D perhaps TRBD1 (6 bases). Germline V gives CDR1 SGHAT, CDR2 FQNNGV. V gave up 5 bases and J gave up 3 bases, with 11 bases separating them. There are 13 residues in the CDR3. CDR3 nucleotide sequence: TGTGCCAGCAGCCGAGGACAGAGCTACGAGCAGTACTTC. Amino acids: CASSRGQSYEQYF.

CDR3 coding DNA: TGCGCCAGCAGCAAGGGCTCTTCCTACGAGCAGTACTTC. Translated, it gives CASSKGSSYEQYF. V and J are TRBV5-1 and TRBJ2-7; D gene unclear. This CDR3 is 13 amino acids long. V was clipped by 4 bases and J by 1 base, with 9 bases between them. Germline values: CDR1 SGHRS, CDR2 YFSETQ.

This clone is labeled as medium-sized. This rearrangement joins TRBV6-5 to TRBJ2-3; D call uncertain. The germline V gene has CDR1 MNHEY and CDR2 SVGAGI. CDR3 size: 14 residues. The V end was cut by 0 bases, the J end by 1 base, with 5 bases between. This CDR3 reads CASSYSGRTDTQYF. The DNA of the CDR3 is TGTGCCAGCAGTTACTCCGGACGCACAGATACGCAGTATTTT.

The V call is TRBV5-6, the J call TRBJ2-1; TRBD1 agrees at 9 bases. Germline loops: CDR1 SGHDT, CDR2 YYEEEE. The CDR3 sequence is 14 residues long. The V and J ends lost 0 bases and 8 bases, in that order; junction bases with no gene match: 3. The CDR3 spells CASSLGTGVDEQFF. The CDR3 nucleotides read TGTGCCAGCAGCTTGGGGACAGGGGTCGATGAGCAGTTCTTC.

The chain recombines TRBV7-9 with TRBJ1-1; 9 nucleotides match TRBD1. The junction had 3 bases not matched to a gene; V was cut back by 0 bases and J by 10 bases. Germline assignment: CDR1 SEHNR and CDR2 FQNEAQ (reference sequence). This CDR3 comprises 13 residues. CDR3 in amino acids: CASSLAVDRGAFF. CDR3 DNA sequence: TGTGCCAGCAGCTTAGCGGTGGACAGGGGAGCTTTCTTT.

As regards this clone: The junction departs from the called germline gene at one end, perhaps through a read error. The V call is TRBV5-4, the J call TRBJ2-5; 8 bases agree with TRBD1. This CDR3 has 14 amino acids. CDR1 is SGHNT, CDR2 YYREEE, per germline (reference sequence). The CDR3 here is CASSPGQAWGTQYF. The CDR3 DNA reads as TGTGCCAGCAGCCCGGGACAGGCCTGGGGGACCCAATACTTC.

The V gene is TRBV7-8, the J gene TRBJ2-7, with D uncertain. CDR1 and CDR2 (germline): SGHVS, FQNEAQ. The CDR3 extends over 13 amino acids. The ends were cut back, 11 bases at V and 0 bases at J, with 14 bases in the middle. The DNA for the CDR3 is TGTGCCCCGAACCGGGCCAGCTCCTACGAGCAGTACTTC. Translation gives CAPNRASSYEQYF.

V is TRBV5-1 and J is TRBJ2-5; 8 bases line up with TRBD1. V lost 1 base to trimming and J lost 1 base; unmatched junction nucleotides: 6. The CDR3 totals 16 residues. Germline V gene data show CDR1 as SGHRS and CDR2 as YFSETQ. In nucleotides, the CDR3 is TGCGCCAGCAGCTTGAATCAGGGGGCAATCCAAGAGACCCAGTACTTC. This gives the protein CASSLNQGAIQETQYF. The variable domain in full, completed from reference TRBV5-1 and TRBJ2-5, reads KAGVTQTPRYLIKTRGQQVTLSCSPISGHRSVSWYQQTPGQGLQFLFEYFSETQRNKGNFPGRFSGRQFSNSRSEMNVSTLELGDSALYLCASSLNQGAIQETQYFGPGTRLLVL.

This chain links TRBV5-4 with TRBJ2-7, with 9 bases matching TRBD1. Unmatched junction bases numbered 12, after V lost 5 bases and J lost 6 bases. The CDR3 loop spans 15 amino acids. The germline gives CDR1 SGHNT, CDR2 YYREEE (reference sequence). CDR3 DNA sequence: TGTGCCAGCAGTCAAACCGGGACAGGGATCGTCGAGCAGTACTTC. It specifies CASSQTGTGIVEQYF. Variable domain in full (rest from reference TRBV5-4 and TRBJ2-7): ETGVTQSPTHLIKTRGQQVTLRCSSQSGHNTVSWYQQALGQGPQFIFQYYREEENGRGNFPPRFSGLQFPNYSSELNVNALELDDSALYLCASSQTGTGIVEQYFGPGTRLTVT.

The rearrangement joins TRBV24-1 to TRBJ1-2, with 10 bases fitting TRBD1. The germline V gene encodes CDR1 KGHDR and CDR2 SFDVKD. The CDR3 totals 17 residues. J lost 3 bases, V lost 5 bases, and 11 bases had no gene match. The CDR3 region has the DNA TGTGCCACCAGTGCCAACCCTGGGACAGGGGCGGACTATGGCTACACCTTC. This sequence encodes CATSANPGTGADYGYTF.

The J gene is TRBJ1-1, the V gene TRBV27; 7 nucleotides match TRBD1. V dropped 6 bases and J dropped 6; count of bases not matched to a gene: 10. Germline assignment: CDR1 MNHEY and CDR2 SMNVEV (reference sequence). The CDR3 spans 14 residues. DNA for the CDR3: TGTGCCAGCAGCATTAACAGGGGTCGGGCTGAAGCTTTCTTT. Translating gives CASSINRGRAEAFF.

This clone was seen more than once but under ten times. This chain links TRBV6-6 with TRBJ2-7; TRBD1 agrees at 10 bases. CDR1 is MNHNY and CDR2 is SVGAGI in the germline V gene (reference sequence). The CDR3 loop spans 15 amino acids. Losses at the gene ends were 6 bases for V and 4 bases for J; bases not matched to a gene: 9. CDR3 in DNA: TGTGCCAGCAGAGACCCGGGACAGGGGTTGTACGAGCAGTACTTC. Translated, it gives CASRDPGQGLYEQYF.

This clone was detected once. The V call is TRBV10-3, the J call TRBJ2-5; 14 bases line up with TRBD2. The CDR3 length is 13 residues. V gave up 10 bases and J gave up 4 bases; unmatched junction bases: 2. CDR1 is ENHRY and CDR2 is SYGVKD in the germline V gene. The CDR3 nucleotides are TGTGCCAGGACTAGCGGGGGGCGAGAGACCCAGTACTTC. It specifies CARTSGGRETQYF.

The chain links TRBV15 to TRBJ1-1; no firm D call. Per the germline V gene, CDR1 is LNHNV and CDR2 is YYDKDF (reference sequence). V was shortened by 1 base and J by 5 bases, with 14 bases between the two germline ends. The CDR3 consists of 15 residues. Written as DNA, the CDR3 is TGTGCCACCAGCAGAGTGAACACCTATGGGACTGAAGCTTTCTTT. Translated, it gives CATSRVNTYGTEAFF.

The rearrangement joins TRBV5-1 to TRBJ1-2, with unresolved D. The V gene's germline CDR1 is SGHRS and CDR2 YFSETQ. This CDR3 comprises 14 residues. V was clipped by 0 bases and J by 8 bases, with 14 bases between them. The CDR3 nucleotides read TGCGCCAGCAGCTTGGATGTCGGGCTTAGGGGCTACACCTTC. Translated, it gives CASSLDVGLRGYTF.

This clone was seen just once. The chain employs TRBV6-2 or TRBV6-3 and TRBJ1-4; unclear D gene. Trimming removed 4 bases from V and 5 bases from J, with 14 bases in between. CDR3 length: 15 amino acids. Per germline, CDR1 MNHEY and CDR2 SVGEGT. CDR3 sequence: CASSLPGLLNEKLFF. The CDR3 nucleotides read TGTGCCAGCAGTTTGCCCGGGCTTCTAAATGAAAAACTGTTTTTT.

The gene calls are TRBV11-2 and TRBJ2-5; 8 nucleotides match TRBD1. J lost 3 bases, V lost 7 bases, and 4 bases had no gene match. The CDR3 sequence is 13 residues long. Per germline, CDR1 SGHAT and CDR2 FQNNGV. In nucleotides, the CDR3 is TGTGCCAGCACCTTGGACAGGGAAGAGACCCAGTACTTC. Its protein is CASTLDREETQYF.

The chain links TRBV29-1 to TRBJ2-7; D is unclear. Germline loops: CDR1 SQVTM, CDR2 ANQGSEA. The V end lost 1 base, the J end lost 7 bases, and 8 bases lay between the germline ends. The CDR3 is 11 amino acids. CDR3 residues: CSVEVYREQYF. The DNA for the CDR3 is TGCAGCGTTGAAGTCTACCGGGAGCAGTACTTC.